The clone carrying this TCR beta chain was detected a few times. These data come from a study of T cells after yellow fever vaccination. Synthesis of TCR cDNA relied on 5'RACE template switching, which attached a universal primer site and UMIs. TCRdb called the 5' RACE reads again in MiXCR, with one record for every CDR3 protein. The sample shows a few hundred thousand distinct CDR3 sequences, around 7% of them seen only once. The receptor comes from a man in his late teens or twenties who received the YFV17D yellow fever vaccine. The material sequenced was PBMCs, taken roughly seven weeks after the first yellow fever vaccination.

CDR3: CSVDYRDLNTEAFF. The CDR3 coding sequence is TGCAGCGTTGACTACCGGGACCTGAACACTGAAGCTTTCTTT. V is TRBV29-1 and J is TRBJ1-1; maybe TRBD1 (5 bases). V was pared by 3 bases and J by 0 bases, with 11 bases between. The germline gives CDR1 SQVTM, CDR2 ANQGSEA. The CDR3 spans 14 residues.